This entry describes one T cell receptor beta chain. Its specificity is not known. This sample was taken from a study of post-analysis software for immune sequencing data. Study-level background: Courses of disease covered relapsing-remitting, secondary progressive and progressive-relapsing multiple sclerosis. Study-level points and caveats: Relative to controls, patients with multiple sclerosis showed significantly lower normalized Chao1 diversity. Relative to controls, patients had several TRBV segments at higher frequency, with TRBV5-6, TRBV5-1 and TRBV20-1 among these. When the samples were clustered directly with F measure, those that had been prepared in the same batch showed strong co-clustering.

Researchers reported that TCR beta cDNA libraries carried unique molecular identifiers. TCRdb re-derived calls from the PCR reads in MiXCR, one entry per CDR3 protein. Counted here are about 760,000 distinct CDR3 sequences, just under 30% occurring once; the ten biggest clones make up more than 0.55%. Looked up from germline, CDR1 is DFQATT and CDR2 is SNEGSKA (reference sequence). The V gene end was trimmed by 2 bases and the J gene end by 2 bases; junction bases not matched to a gene: 4. The CDR3 consists of 14 residues. This clonotype was obtained from a girl aged 10 to 17 with multiple sclerosis. The specimen sequenced was blood. This chain uses TRBV20-1 with TRBJ2-5; 8 bases align to TRBD2. CDR3 in amino acids: CSARPGGVQETQYF. The CDR3 bases are TGCAGTGCTAGACCCGGGGGGGTGCAAGAGACCCAGTACTTC.